One sample yielded the 14 T cell receptor beta chains listed below, sequenced in a study of T cells in Graves' hyperthyroidism and ophthalmopathy. It was RNA transcripts that yielded the amplified TCR beta CDR3 regions. RT-PCR in the first round (using the HTBI primer set) targeted the TCR CDR3. TCRdb re-derived calls from the multiplex PCR reads in MiXCR, one entry per CDR3 protein. The table includes hundreds of thousands of distinct CDR3 sequences, about a third detected once. The sample consisted of blood. The source is a middle-aged woman with Graves' hyperthyroidism.

The chain is built from TRBV9 and TRBJ1-2, with 9 bases lining up with TRBD1. The CDR3 totals 13 residues. Looked up from germline, CDR1 is SGDLS and CDR2 is YYNGEE. The trim removed 5 bases at V and 6 bases at J, leaving 5 bases unmatched. The CDR3 spells CASRTGGRDGYTF. DNA for the CDR3: TGTGCCAGCAGGACAGGGGGTAGGGATGGCTACACCTTC.

The V gene is TRBV7-9, the J gene TRBJ1-3; 9 nucleotides match TRBD1. The CDR3 has 13 residues. Per germline, CDR1 SEHNR and CDR2 FQNEAQ (reference sequence). The ends lost 0 bases at V and 12 bases at J; junction bases unmatched: 3. This CDR3 is CASSLAGQGRIYF. In DNA form, the CDR3 reads TGTGCCAGCAGCTTAGCGGGACAGGGCCGCATATATTTT.

This clonotype showed up just once. The genes are TRBV10-2 and TRBJ1-1; TRBD1 is a possible D gene (6 bases). The germline gives CDR1 WSHSY, CDR2 SAAADI. V was shortened by 10 bases and J by 2 bases, with 11 bases between the two germline ends. The CDR3 length is 12 residues. This CDR3 is CANRAENTEAFF. The CDR3 bases are TGCGCCAACAGGGCCGAAAACACTGAAGCTTTCTTT.

This clonotype was found a few times. The rearrangement uses TRBV7-2 and TRBJ2-5; 8 positions agree with TRBD1. V trimming: 1 base; J trimming: 2 bases; junction bases outside the gene matches: 6. Germline V CDR1 and CDR2: SGHTA, FQGNSA. The CDR3 is 16 amino acids. The CDR3 region is CASSLDGQGPQETQYF. The DNA for the CDR3 is TGTGCCAGCAGCTTAGACGGACAGGGCCCACAAGAGACCCAGTACTTC.

The CDR3 nucleotides read TGTGCCTGGAGTATCTACCTAGGTTACGAGCAGTACTTC. The encoded protein is CAWSIYLGYEQYF. The rearrangement joins TRBV30 to TRBJ2-7; D gene uncertain. The CDR3 runs 13 residues. Per the germline V gene, CDR1 is GTSNPN and CDR2 is SVGIG (reference sequence). Trimming removed 2 bases at V and 4 bases at J, with 12 bases between. The full variable domain, in which reference TRBV30 and TRBJ2-7 provide the parts outside the CDR3, is SQTIHQWPATLVQPVGSPLSLECTVEGTSNPNLYWYRQAAGRGLQLLFYSVGIGQISSEVPQNLSASRPQDRQFILSSKKLLLSDSGFYLCAWSIYLGYEQYFGPGTRLTVT.

This clonotype has just a few counts. The V and J genes are TRBV6-5 and TRBJ2-3, with no clear D. Germline V gene lookup returns CDR1 MNHEY and CDR2 SVGAGI. V was trimmed by 4 bases and J by 6 bases, leaving 5 bases between them. CDR3 size: 11 residues. The CDR3 reads CASSSRDTQYF. The CDR3 DNA follows: TGTGCCAGCAGTTCGCGTGATACGCAGTATTTT.

A few counts support this clonotype. This chain connects TRBV19 to TRBJ1-5, with D possibly TRBD1 on 5 matching bases. This CDR3 has 16 residues. Germline V gene lookup returns CDR1 LNHDA and CDR2 SQIVND (reference sequence). Trimming pared 2 bases from V and 8 bases from J, leaving 19 bases between. For the CDR3, the DNA is TGTGCCAGTAGTATAAGCGGCCAGACAGCAACCAAGCCCCAGCATTTT. Residues: CASSISGQTATKPQHF.

V and J are TRBV2 and TRBJ2-5; the match to TRBD1 covers 9 bases. The CDR3 is 14 amino acids. From germline, CDR1 is SNHLY and CDR2 FYNNEI. Unmatched junction bases numbered 8, after V lost 7 bases and J lost 5 bases. The CDR3 nucleotides read TGTGCCAGCACCGGACAGGGGTTACGGGAGACCCAGTACTTC. Translation: CASTGQGLRETQYF.

The rearrangement joins TRBV7-9 to TRBJ1-5; maybe TRBD1 (5 bases). The CDR3 is 17 residues long. V lost 5 bases, J lost 4 bases, and 21 bases lay in between. Germline assignment: CDR1 SEHNR and CDR2 FQNEAQ (reference sequence). CDR3 DNA: TGTGCCAGCAGCCCTCCCGAGGGACCAGGAAGGAATCAGCCCCAGCATTTT. As protein: CASSPPEGPGRNQPQHF.

This clonotype was found a few times. The V call is TRBV5-1, the J call TRBJ1-2; the D gene is possibly TRBD1 (6 bases). Germline CDR1 reads SGHRS; CDR2 reads YFSETQ. V gave up 3 bases and J gave up 6 bases, with 12 bases separating them. The CDR3 is 13 residues long. The CDR3 loop reads CASSSRGKDGYTF. Written as DNA, the CDR3 is TGCGCCAGCAGCTCTAGGGGGAAGGATGGCTACACCTTC.

This clonotype was detected ten times or more. The rearrangement links TRBV6-1 to TRBJ2-5, with D hard to call. From germline, CDR1 is MNHNS and CDR2 SASEGT. V shed 4 bases and J shed 2 bases, with 8 bases lying between them. The CDR3 extends over 13 amino acids. CDR3 nucleotides: TGTGCCAGCAGTGCCTCAGCTCAAGAGACCCAGTACTTC. Its translation is CASSASAQETQYF.

This clonotype was found a few times. This chain uses TRBV3-1 with TRBJ2-7; tentatively, D is TRBD1 or TRBD2 (5 bases each). Germline V lookup: CDR1 LGHDT, CDR2 YNNKEL (reference sequence). CDR3 size: 17 residues. V was pared by 1 base and J by 0 bases, with 16 bases between. CDR3 amino acids: CASSQAGWGFGSYEQYF. The CDR3 nucleotides read TGTGCCAGCAGCCAAGCCGGGTGGGGGTTTGGCTCCTACGAGCAGTACTTC.

The chain uses TRBV7-2 and TRBJ1-5; D gene unclear. V was shortened by 5 bases and J by 0 bases, with 8 bases between the two germline ends. The CDR3 contains 14 residues. The germline CDR1 and CDR2 sequences are SGHTA and FQGNSA. In DNA, the CDR3 is TGTGCCAGCAGCCTCAGATATAGCAATCAGCCCCAGCATTTT. It codes for CASSLRYSNQPQHF. The full variable domain, its missing parts supplied by reference TRBV7-2 and TRBJ1-5, is GAGVSQSPSNKVTEKGKDVELRCDPISGHTALYWYRQSLGQGLEFLIYFQGNSAPDKSGLPSDRFSAERTGGSVSTLTIQRTQQEDSAVYLCASSLRYSNQPQHFGDGTRLSIL.

Ten or more counts support this clonotype. The CDR3 coding sequence is TGTGCCAGCAGCTATACAACCAGTTCTAATTCACCCCTCCACTTT. Protein product: CASSYTTSSNSPLHF. The chain is built from TRBV7-2 and TRBJ1-6; D is ambiguous. The CDR3 loop spans 15 amino acids. CDR1 is SGHTA and CDR2 is FQGNSA in the germline V gene. Trimming left V 4 bases short and J 6 bases short, with 13 bases between.